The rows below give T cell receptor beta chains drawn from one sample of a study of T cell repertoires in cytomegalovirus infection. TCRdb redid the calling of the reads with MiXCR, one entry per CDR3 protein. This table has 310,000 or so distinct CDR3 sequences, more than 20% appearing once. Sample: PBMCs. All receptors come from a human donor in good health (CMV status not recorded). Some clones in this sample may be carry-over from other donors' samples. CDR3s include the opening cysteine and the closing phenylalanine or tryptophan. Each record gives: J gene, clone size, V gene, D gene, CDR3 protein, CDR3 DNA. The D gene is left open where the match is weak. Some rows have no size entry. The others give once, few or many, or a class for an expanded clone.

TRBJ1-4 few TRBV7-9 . CASSTDGLGFEKLFF TGTGCCAGCAGCACCGACGGCCTTGGTTTTGAAAAACTGTTTTTT
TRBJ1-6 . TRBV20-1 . CSAREGGGLGSPLHF TGCAGTGCTAGAGAGGGTGGAGGGCTTGGGTCACCCCTCCACTTT
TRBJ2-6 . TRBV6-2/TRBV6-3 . CASSKFPFSGANVLTF TGTGCCAGCAGTAAATTCCCCTTCTCTGGGGCCAACGTCCTGACTTTC
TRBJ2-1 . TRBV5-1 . CASGSSGSYNEQFF TGCGCCAGCGGCTCTAGTGGGTCCTACAATGAGCAGTTCTTC
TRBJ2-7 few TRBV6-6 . CASSRWDKTYEQYF TGTGCCAGCAGTCGGTGGGACAAGACCTACGAGCAGTACTTC
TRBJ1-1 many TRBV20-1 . CSARDQYTMNTEAFF TGCAGTGCTAGAGATCAATACACGATGAACACTGAAGCTTTCTTT
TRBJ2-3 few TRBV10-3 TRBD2 CAISLAGVRADTQYF TGTGCCATCAGCCTAGCGGGAGTTCGGGCAGATACGCAGTATTTT
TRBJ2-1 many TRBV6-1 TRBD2 CASSHGTSGGSEQFF TGTGCCAGCAGTCACGGGACTAGCGGGGGCAGTGAGCAGTTCTTC
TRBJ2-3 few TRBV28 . CASSPREGADTQYF TGTGCCAGCAGTCCCCGAGAGGGCGCAGATACGCAGTATTTT
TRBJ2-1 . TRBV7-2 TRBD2 CASSLETPGLVLVEQFF TGTGCCAGCAGCTTAGAAACCCCGGGACTAGTCTTGGTTGAGCAGTTCTTC
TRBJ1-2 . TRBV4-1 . CASSQPGQSYGYTF TGCGCCAGCAGCCAACCAGGACAGTCCTATGGCTACACCTTC
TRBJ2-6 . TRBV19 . CASSIILAGANVLTF TGTGCCAGTAGTATAATCCTGGCTGGGGCCAACGTCCTGACTTTC
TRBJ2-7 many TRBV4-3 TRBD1 CASSQALDRFSYEQYF TGCGCCAGCAGCCAAGCTTTGGACAGGTTTAGTTACGAGCAGTACTTC
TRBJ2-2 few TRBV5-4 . CASSLGLTNTGELFF TGTGCCAGCAGCTTGGGGCTAACGAACACCGGGGAGCTGTTTTTT
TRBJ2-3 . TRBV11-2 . CASSPLPETDTQYF TGTGCCAGCAGCCCCCTGCCAGAGACAGATACGCAGTATTTT
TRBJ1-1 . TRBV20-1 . CREQKNTEAFF TGCAGAGAACAGAAAAACACTGAAGCTTTCTTT
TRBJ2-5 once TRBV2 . CASSGGAGETQYF TGTGCCAGCAGTGGAGGGGCTGGGGAGACCCAGTACTTC
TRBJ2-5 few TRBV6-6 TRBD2 CASSRGTSGSETQYF TGTGCCAGCAGCCGAGGGACTAGCGGGTCAGAGACCCAGTACTTC
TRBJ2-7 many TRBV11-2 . CASSPLGKGDYEQYF TGTGCCAGCAGCCCCTTGGGGAAGGGAGACTACGAGCAGTACTTC
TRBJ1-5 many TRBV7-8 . CASSLRDTFSNQPQHF TGTGCCAGCAGCTTAAGGGACACCTTTAGCAATCAGCCCCAGCATTTT
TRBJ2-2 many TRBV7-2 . CASSLRRRTGELFF TGTGCCAGCAGCTTACGACGGCGAACCGGGGAGCTGTTTTTT
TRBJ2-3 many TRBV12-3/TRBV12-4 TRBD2 CASSLVLAGGDTQYF TGTGCCAGCAGTTTAGTCCTAGCGGGAGGGGATACGCAGTATTTT
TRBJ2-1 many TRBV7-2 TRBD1 CASSLDRGNEQFF TGTGCCAGCAGCTTAGACAGGGGGAATGAGCAGTTCTTC
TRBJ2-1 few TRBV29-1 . CSVDDYPNEQFF TGCAGCGTTGATGACTACCCCAATGAGCAGTTCTTC
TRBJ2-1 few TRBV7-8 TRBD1 CASSLVTGVSETYNEQFF TGTGCCAGCAGCTTAGTGACAGGGGTGAGCGAAACCTACAATGAGCAGTTCTTC
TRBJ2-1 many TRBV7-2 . CASSLRPDSYNEQFF TGTGCCAGCAGCTTAAGACCTGACTCCTACAATGAGCAGTTCTTC
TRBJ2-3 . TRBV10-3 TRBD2 CAIKGLAGAGDTQYF TGTGCCATCAAAGGACTAGCGGGGGCCGGAGATACGCAGTATTTT
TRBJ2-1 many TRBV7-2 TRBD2 CASRTSGGYNEQFF TGTGCCAGCAGAACTAGCGGGGGTTACAATGAGCAGTTCTTC
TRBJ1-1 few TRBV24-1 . CATSDHGRSEAFF TGTGCCACCAGTGACCACGGACGGAGTGAAGCTTTCTTT
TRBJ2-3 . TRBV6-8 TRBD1 CASSYFDRDRGSYTQYF TGTGCCAGCAGTTACTTCGACCGGGACAGGGGTTCATATACGCAGTATTTT
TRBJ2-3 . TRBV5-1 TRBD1 CASTQTGGAGDTQYF TGCGCCAGCACCCAAACAGGGGGCGCCGGAGATACGCAGTATTTT
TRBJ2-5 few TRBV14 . CASSQAGETQYF TGTGCCAGCAGCCAAGCGGGGGAGACCCAGTACTTC
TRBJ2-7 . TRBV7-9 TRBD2 CASSLIGTSGAYEQYF TGTGCCAGCAGCTTAATTGGGACTAGCGGGGCCTACGAGCAGTACTTC
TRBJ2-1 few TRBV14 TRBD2 CASSQESAGGLNEQFF TGTGCCAGCAGCCAAGAATCAGCGGGAGGGCTCAATGAGCAGTTCTTC
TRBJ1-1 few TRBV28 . CASSFGGLIRPEAFF TGTGCCAGCAGTTTTGGGGGCCTGATCAGGCCTGAAGCTTTCTTT
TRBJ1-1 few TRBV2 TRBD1 CASTPGQLNTEAFF TGTGCCAGCACCCCGGGACAGCTGAACACTGAAGCTTTCTTT
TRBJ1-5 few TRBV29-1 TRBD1 CSAAGTDNQPQHF TGCAGCGCCGCCGGGACAGACAATCAGCCCCAGCATTTT